The T cell receptor (beta chain) described here comes from a study of blood T cell repertoires in COVID-19. Study summary: Acute and convalescent COVID-19 samples came from the United States, Italy and Spain. T cells, B-cell-depleted T cells, or PBMCs provided the cDNA or gDNA that served as material.

This CDR3 comprises 14 residues. CDR1 and CDR2 from the germline V gene are SQVTM and ANQGSEA. The V segment lost 6 bases and the J segment 4 bases; nucleotides outside the gene matches: 10. In the authors' workflow: Amplification with reference gene primers provided the estimates of nucleated cell counts. Sequencing was performed with immunoSEQ multiplex PCR; in TCRdb, only in-frame clones are kept and a portion is missing. The V and J calls and the clone size are those of that table, but D and trimming were determined from the DNA. The repertoire holds some 170,000 clones, with around 79% as singletons.

Sample: peripheral blood. This clonotype was sampled from a woman in her 70s with acute or convalescent COVID-19. The genes are TRBV29-1 and TRBJ2-7; 9 bases are a match to TRBD2. Written as DNA, the CDR3 is TGCAGCGTCGATTCGACTAGCGGAGGTTACGAGCAGTACTTC. Protein sequence: CSVDSTSGGYEQYF.